The next 9 T cell receptor beta chains were all read from a single sample in a study of STAT3 mutations in large granular lymphocyte leukemia. Sequenced by immunoSEQ multiplex PCR; TCRdb stores in-frame clones only, minus some. The sample yields approximately 2,500 clones, over 50% seen once. Study outcomes and limitations: Every T-cell large granular lymphocyte leukemia patient had at least one immunodominant TCR beta clonotype.

Their recognized antigens are unknown. The sequenced material came from peripheral blood mononuclear cells. Receptor source: a man in his sixties with T-cell large granular lymphocyte leukemia. Some clones in this sample may be carry-over from other donors' samples.

The chain uses TRBV5-1 and TRBJ2-3; D call uncertain. The CDR3 consists of 12 residues. Germline assignment: CDR1 SGHRS and CDR2 YFSETQ. Trimming took 4 bases from V and 2 from J, leaving 5 bases between them. CDR3: CASSPYTDTQYF. In nucleotides, the CDR3 is TGCGCCAGCAGCCCCTACACAGATACGCAGTATTTT.

The V call is TRBV15, the J call TRBJ2-7; D might be TRBD1 (7 bases). The ends were cut back, 0 bases at V and 5 bases at J, with 14 bases in the middle. Germline-derived CDR1 and CDR2 are LNHNV and YYDKDF (reference sequence). The length of the CDR3 is 15 residues. CDR3 sequence (DNA): TGTGCCACCAGCAGAGAGCCGGCCAGGGGGGACGAGCAGTACTTC. As protein: CATSREPARGDEQYF.

The chain couples TRBV6-6 to TRBJ1-1, with 7 bases matching TRBD1. Trimming cost V 6 bases and J 11 bases; bases outside gene matches: 6. The CDR3 spans 11 residues. The germline V gene encodes CDR1 MNHNY and CDR2 SVGAGI (reference sequence). CDR3 region: CASRKGAEAFF. DNA for the CDR3: TGTGCCAGCAGGAAGGGGGCCGAGGCTTTCTTT.

This clone is termed medium-sized (0.01 to 0.1%). V gene TRBV11-2 combines with J gene TRBJ2-6, with TRBD1 as a possible D gene (6 bases). This CDR3 contains 17 residues. V was trimmed by 5 bases and J by 0 bases, leaving 14 bases between them. Germline V lookup: CDR1 SGHAT, CDR2 FQNNGV. CDR3 protein: CASSPQGQSSGANVLTF. CDR3 coding DNA: TGTGCCAGCAGCCCTCAGGGACAAAGCTCTGGGGCCAACGTCCTGACTTTC.

The chain is built from TRBV7-9 and TRBJ1-2; no definite D call. From germline, CDR1 is SEHNR and CDR2 FQNEAQ (reference sequence). The CDR3 totals 13 residues. The V end lost 3 bases, the J end lost 9 bases, and 14 bases lay between the germline ends. DNA for the CDR3: TGTGCCAGCAGCTTCAGTTCTACTCCCAGCTACACCTTC. Amino acid sequence: CASSFSSTPSYTF.

The chain links TRBV10-2 to TRBJ2-6; D remains unclear. Germline V gene sequence: CDR1 WSHSY, CDR2 SAAADI. This CDR3 spans 14 amino acids. V shed 4 bases and J shed 0 bases, with 4 bases lying between them. DNA for the CDR3: TGCGCCAGCAGTGTCCCCTCTGGGGCCAACGTCCTGACTTTC. Translation gives CASSVPSGANVLTF.

A few counts support this clone. The rearrangement links TRBV18 to TRBJ2-5; D not certain. CDR3 length equals 15 residues. Germline V CDR1 and CDR2: KGHSH, LQKENI. V dropped 0 bases and J dropped 4 bases, with 12 bases sitting between them. In DNA form, the CDR3 reads TGTGCCAGCTCACCACCTATGGGATCAGGAGAGACCCAGTACTTC. Protein sequence: CASSPPMGSGETQYF.

The chain uses TRBV6-1 and TRBJ1-2; D uncertain. CDR1 is MNHNS, CDR2 SASEGT, per germline. V lost 1 base and J 5 bases, leaving 8 bases between the germline ends. The CDR3 is made up of 13 amino acids. The CDR3: CASSEGPRYGYTF. The CDR3 DNA reads TGTGCCAGCAGTGAAGGACCGCGTTATGGCTACACCTTC.

This clone was observed once. The chain couples TRBV9 to TRBJ1-2; 8 nucleotides match TRBD1. The V and J ends lost 4 bases and 4 bases, in that order; junction bases with no gene match: 3. Germline lookup yields CDR1 SGDLS and CDR2 YYNGEE. There are 13 residues in the CDR3. The CDR3 nucleotides read TGTGCCAGCAGCTTAACAGGGGGCTATGGCTACACCTTC. Translated: CASSLTGGYGYTF.